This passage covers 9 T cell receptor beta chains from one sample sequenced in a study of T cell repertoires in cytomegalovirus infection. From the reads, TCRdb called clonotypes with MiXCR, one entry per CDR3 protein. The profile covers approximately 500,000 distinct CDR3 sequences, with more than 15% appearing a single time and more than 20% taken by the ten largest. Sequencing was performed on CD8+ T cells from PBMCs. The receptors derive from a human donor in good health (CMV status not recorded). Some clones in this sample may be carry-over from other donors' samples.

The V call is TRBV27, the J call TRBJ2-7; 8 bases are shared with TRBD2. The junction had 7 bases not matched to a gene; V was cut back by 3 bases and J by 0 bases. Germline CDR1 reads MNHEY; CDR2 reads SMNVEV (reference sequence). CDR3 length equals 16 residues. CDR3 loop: CASSFSGTLSSYEQYF. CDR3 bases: TGTGCCAGCAGTTTTAGCGGGACGCTGAGCTCCTACGAGCAGTACTTC.

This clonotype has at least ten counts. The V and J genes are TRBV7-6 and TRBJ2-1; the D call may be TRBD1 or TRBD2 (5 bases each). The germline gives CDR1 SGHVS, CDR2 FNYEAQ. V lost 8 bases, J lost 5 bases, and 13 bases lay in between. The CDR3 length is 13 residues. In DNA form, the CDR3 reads TGTGCCAGCTCGGGGCCGTATGACAATGAGCAGTTCTTC. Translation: CASSGPYDNEQFF.

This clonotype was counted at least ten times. The CDR3 reads CASSPRTGQRMNTEAFF. In DNA form, the CDR3 reads TGTGCCAGCAGCCCACGGACAGGGCAAAGAATGAACACTGAAGCTTTCTTT. This sequence joins TRBV7-8 and TRBJ1-1, with 8 nucleotides matching TRBD1. CDR1 SGHVS and CDR2 FQNEAQ come from the germline V gene. V lost 5 bases and J lost 0; bases outside the gene matches: 11. The CDR3 consists of 17 residues.

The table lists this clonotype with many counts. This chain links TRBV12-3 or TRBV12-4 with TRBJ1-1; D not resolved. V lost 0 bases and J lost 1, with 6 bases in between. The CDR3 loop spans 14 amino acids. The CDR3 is CASSLADGNTEAFF. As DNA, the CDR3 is TGTGCCAGCAGTTTAGCGGACGGGAACACTGAAGCTTTCTTT.

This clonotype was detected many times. CDR3 in amino acids: CASSPSGLAGVDTQYF. The CDR3 coding sequence is TGTGCCAGCAGCCCCTCAGGACTAGCGGGAGTGGATACGCAGTATTTT. This chain joins TRBV7-2 and TRBJ2-3; TRBD2 matches 13 bases. Germline lookup yields CDR1 SGHTA and CDR2 FQGNSA. The trim removed 5 bases at V and 6 bases at J, leaving 8 bases unmatched. This CDR3 comprises 16 residues.

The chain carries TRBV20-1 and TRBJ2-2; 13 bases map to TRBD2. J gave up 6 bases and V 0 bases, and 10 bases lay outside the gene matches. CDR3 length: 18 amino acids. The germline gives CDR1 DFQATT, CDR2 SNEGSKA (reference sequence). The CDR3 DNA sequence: TGCAGTGCTAGAGATCGAGTGACTAGCGGGAGGATGGCCGGGGAGCTGTTTTTT. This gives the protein CSARDRVTSGRMAGELFF.

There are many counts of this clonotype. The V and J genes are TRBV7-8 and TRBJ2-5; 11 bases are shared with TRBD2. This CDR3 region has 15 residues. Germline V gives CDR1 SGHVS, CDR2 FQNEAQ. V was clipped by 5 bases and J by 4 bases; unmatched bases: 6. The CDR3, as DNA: TGTGCCAGCAGCCCCTCCCTAGCGGGGGGAGAGACCCAGTACTTC. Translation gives CASSPSLAGGETQYF.

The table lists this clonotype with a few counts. CDR3 DNA: TGTGCCAGCGGGCGGGACAGGGAAGAAGATCTGAACACCGGGGAGCTGTTTTTT. It yields the protein CASGRDREEDLNTGELFF. The chain is built from TRBV2 and TRBJ2-2, with 9 bases fitting TRBD1. This CDR3 has 18 amino acids. The V gene end was trimmed by 8 bases and the J gene end by 1 base; junction bases not matched to a gene: 14. Germline CDR1 SNHLY, CDR2 FYNNEI.

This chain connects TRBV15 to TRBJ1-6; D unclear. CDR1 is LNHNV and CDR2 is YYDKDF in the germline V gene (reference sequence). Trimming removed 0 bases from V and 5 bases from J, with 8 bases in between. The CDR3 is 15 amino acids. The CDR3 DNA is TGTGCCACCAGCAGAGACCGAAGTAATAATTCACCCCTCCACTTT. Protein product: CATSRDRSNNSPLHF. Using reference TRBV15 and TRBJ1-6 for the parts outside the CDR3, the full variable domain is DAMVIQNPRYQVTQFGKPVTLSCSQTLNHNVMYWYQQKSSQAPKLLFHYYDKDFNNEADTPDNFQSRRPNTSFCFLDIRSPGLGDTAMYLCATSRDRSNNSPLHFGNGTRLTVT.